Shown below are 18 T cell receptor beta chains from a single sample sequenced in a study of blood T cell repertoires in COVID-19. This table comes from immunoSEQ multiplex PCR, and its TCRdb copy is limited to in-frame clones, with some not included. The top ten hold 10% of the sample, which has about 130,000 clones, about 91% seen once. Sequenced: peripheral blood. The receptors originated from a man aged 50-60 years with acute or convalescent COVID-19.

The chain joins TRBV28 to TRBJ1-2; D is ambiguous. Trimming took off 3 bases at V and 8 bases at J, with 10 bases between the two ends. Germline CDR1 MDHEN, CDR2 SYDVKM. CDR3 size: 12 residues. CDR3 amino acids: CASSLRAGGYTF. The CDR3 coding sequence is TGTGCCAGCAGTTTGAGGGCGGGGGGCTACACCTTC.

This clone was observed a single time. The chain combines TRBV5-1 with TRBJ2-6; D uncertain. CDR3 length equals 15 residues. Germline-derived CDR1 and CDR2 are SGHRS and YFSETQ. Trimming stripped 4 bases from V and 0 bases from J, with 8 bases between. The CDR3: CASSVSSSGANVLTF. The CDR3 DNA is TGCGCCAGCAGCGTGAGTAGCTCTGGGGCCAACGTCCTGACTTTC.

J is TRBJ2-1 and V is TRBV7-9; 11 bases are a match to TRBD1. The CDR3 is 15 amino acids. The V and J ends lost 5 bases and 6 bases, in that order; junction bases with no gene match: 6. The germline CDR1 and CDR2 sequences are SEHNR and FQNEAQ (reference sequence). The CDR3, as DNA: TGTGCCAGCAGCCTATGGACAGGGGGCCTCAATGAGCAGTTCTTC. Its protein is CASSLWTGGLNEQFF. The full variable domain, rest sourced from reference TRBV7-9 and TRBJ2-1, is DTGVSQNPRHKITKRGQNVTFRCDPISEHNRLYWYRQTLGQGPEFLTYFQNEAQLEKSRLLSDRFSAERPKGSFSTLEIQRTEQGDSAMYLCASSLWTGGLNEQFFGPGTRLTVL.

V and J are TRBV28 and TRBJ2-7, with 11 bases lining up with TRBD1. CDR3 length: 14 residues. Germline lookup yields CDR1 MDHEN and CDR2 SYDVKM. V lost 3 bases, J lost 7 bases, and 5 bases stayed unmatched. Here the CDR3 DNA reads TGTGCCAGCAGTTTTAGGACAGGGGGCAGGGAGCAGTACTTC. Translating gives CASSFRTGGREQYF.

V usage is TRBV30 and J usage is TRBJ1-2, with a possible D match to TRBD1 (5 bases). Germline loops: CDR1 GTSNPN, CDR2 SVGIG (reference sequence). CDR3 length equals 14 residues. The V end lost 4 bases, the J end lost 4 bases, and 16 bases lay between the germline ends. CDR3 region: CAWNAGKGTYGYTF. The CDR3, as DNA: TGTGCCTGGAATGCAGGGAAGGGTACCTATGGCTACACCTTC.

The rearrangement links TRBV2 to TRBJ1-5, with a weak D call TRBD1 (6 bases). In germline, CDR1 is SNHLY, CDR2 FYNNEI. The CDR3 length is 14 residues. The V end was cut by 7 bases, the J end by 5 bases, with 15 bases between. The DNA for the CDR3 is TGTGCCAGCAAGGGGGGGGGACGGGATCAGCCCCAGCATTTT. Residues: CASKGGGRDQPQHF.

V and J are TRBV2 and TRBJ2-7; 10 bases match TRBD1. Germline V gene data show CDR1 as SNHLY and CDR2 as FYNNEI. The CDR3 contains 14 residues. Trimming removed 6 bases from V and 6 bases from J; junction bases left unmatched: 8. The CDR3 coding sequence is TGTGCCAGCAGGGGGACCGGGACAGGGGCCGAGCAGTACTTC. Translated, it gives CASRGTGTGAEQYF.

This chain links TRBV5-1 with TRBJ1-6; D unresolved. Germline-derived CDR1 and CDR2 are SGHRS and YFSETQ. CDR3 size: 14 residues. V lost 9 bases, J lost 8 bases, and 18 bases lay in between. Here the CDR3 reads CATAEGDGDSPLHF. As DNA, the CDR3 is TGCGCCACTGCCGAGGGCGACGGGGATTCACCCCTCCACTTT.

As DNA, the CDR3 is TGTGCCATCAGTGGGGGGACCACCGGGACAGCCAGCAATCAGCCCCAGCATTTT. It specifies CAISGGTTGTASNQPQHF. The chain combines TRBV10-3 with TRBJ1-5; TRBD1 aligns across 7 bases. V trimming: 4 bases; J trimming: 1 base; junction bases outside the gene matches: 13. The germline CDR1 and CDR2 sequences are ENHRY and SYGVKD. This CDR3 spans 18 amino acids.

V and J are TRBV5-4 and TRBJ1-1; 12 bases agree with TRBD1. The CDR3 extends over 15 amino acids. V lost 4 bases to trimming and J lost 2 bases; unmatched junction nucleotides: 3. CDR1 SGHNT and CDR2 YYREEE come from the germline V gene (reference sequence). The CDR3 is CASSGDRGLNTEAFF. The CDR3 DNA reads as TGTGCCAGCAGCGGGGACAGGGGGCTTAACACTGAAGCTTTCTTT.

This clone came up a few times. The CDR3 here is CAWSRDLYNSNQPQHF. CDR3 coding DNA: TGTGCCTGGAGCAGGGATCTTTACAATAGCAATCAGCCCCAGCATTTT. J is TRBJ1-5 and V is TRBV30, with D perhaps matching TRBD1 (5 bases). The germline V and J ends were trimmed by 3 bases and 0 bases, with 15 bases remaining between them. This CDR3 is 16 amino acids long. The V gene's germline CDR1 is GTSNPN and CDR2 SVGIG (reference sequence).

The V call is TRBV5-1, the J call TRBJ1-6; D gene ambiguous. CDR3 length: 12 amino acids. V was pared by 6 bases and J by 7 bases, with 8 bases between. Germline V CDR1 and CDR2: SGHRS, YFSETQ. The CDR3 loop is CASIDKNSPLHF. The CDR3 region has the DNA TGCGCCAGCATCGACAAGAATTCACCCCTCCACTTT. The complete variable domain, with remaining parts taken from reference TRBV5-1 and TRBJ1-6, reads KAGVTQTPRYLIKTRGQQVTLSCSPISGHRSVSWYQQTPGQGLQFLFEYFSETQRNKGNFPGRFSGRQFSNSRSEMNVSTLELGDSALYLCASIDKNSPLHFGNGTRLTVT.

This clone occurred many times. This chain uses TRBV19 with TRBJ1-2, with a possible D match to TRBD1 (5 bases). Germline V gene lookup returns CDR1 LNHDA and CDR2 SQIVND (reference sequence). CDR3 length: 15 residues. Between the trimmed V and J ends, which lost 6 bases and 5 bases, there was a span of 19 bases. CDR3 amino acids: CASSQGPGGVYGYTF. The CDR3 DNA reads TGTGCCAGTAGCCAAGGCCCCGGGGGAGTGTATGGCTACACCTTC. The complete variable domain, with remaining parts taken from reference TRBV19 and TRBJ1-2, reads DGGITQSPKYLFRKEGQNVTLSCEQNLNHDAMYWYRQDPGQGLRLIYYSQIVNDFQKGDIAEGYSVSREKKESFPLTVTSAQKNPTAFYLCASSQGPGGVYGYTFGSGTRLTVV.

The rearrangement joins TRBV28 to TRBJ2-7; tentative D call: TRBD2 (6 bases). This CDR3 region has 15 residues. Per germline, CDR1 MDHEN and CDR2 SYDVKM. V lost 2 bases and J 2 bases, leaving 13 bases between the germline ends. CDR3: CASSLGGWNAYEQYF. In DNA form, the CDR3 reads TGTGCCAGCAGTTTAGGGGGGTGGAATGCCTACGAGCAGTACTTC. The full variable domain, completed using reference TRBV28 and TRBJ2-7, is DVKVTQSSRYLVKRTGEKVFLECVQDMDHENMFWYRQDPGLGLRLIYFSYDVKMKEKGDIPEGYSVSREKKERFSLILESASTNQTSMYLCASSLGGWNAYEQYFGPGTRLTVT.

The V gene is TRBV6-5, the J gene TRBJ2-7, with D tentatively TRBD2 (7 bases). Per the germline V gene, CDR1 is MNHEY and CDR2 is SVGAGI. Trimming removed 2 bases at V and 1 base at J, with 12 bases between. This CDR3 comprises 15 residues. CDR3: CASSYEGGPSYEQYF. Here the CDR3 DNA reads TGTGCCAGCAGTTACGAGGGGGGGCCTTCCTACGAGCAGTACTTC.

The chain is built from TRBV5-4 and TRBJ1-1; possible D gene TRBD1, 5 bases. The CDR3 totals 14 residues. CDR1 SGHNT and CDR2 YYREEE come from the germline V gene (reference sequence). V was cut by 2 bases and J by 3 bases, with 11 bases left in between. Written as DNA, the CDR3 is TGTGCCAGCAGCTTCGACAGATCGTACACTGAAGCTTTCTTT. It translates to CASSFDRSYTEAFF.

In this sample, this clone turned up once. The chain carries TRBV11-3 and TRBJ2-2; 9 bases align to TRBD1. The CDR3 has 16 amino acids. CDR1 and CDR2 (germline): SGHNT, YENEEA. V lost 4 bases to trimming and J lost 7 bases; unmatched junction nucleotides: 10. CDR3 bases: TGTGCCAGCAGCTCCCAAACAGGGGGCATTGGCGGGGAGCTGTTTTTT. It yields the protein CASSSQTGGIGGELFF.

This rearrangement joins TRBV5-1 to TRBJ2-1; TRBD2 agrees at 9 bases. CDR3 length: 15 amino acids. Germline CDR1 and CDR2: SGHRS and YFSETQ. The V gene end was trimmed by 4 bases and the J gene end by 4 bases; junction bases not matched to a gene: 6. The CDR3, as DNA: TGCGCCAGCAGCAAGCCTAGCGGGGATTACAATGAGCAGTTCTTC. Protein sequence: CASSKPSGDYNEQFF.